The 23 T cell receptor beta chains presented below share a single source sample, sequenced in a study of cytomegalovirus exposure and HLA in healthy donors (TCRdb year 2017). Library preparation was by the immunoSEQ multiplex PCR assay. For the multiplex PCR, a mixture combining 60 forward primers for TCR Vbeta segments and 13 reverse primers for TCR Jbeta segments was used. Entries here come from immuneACCESS through TCRdb and include only in-frame sequences with V and J called. Some clones fail to appear in such tables; in the studies checked, an unresolved V gene covers under half of the shortfall, and the cause of the remainder is unknown. The sample table lists over 55,000 clones, 80% of them with a count of one. Around 6% of the sample comes from the top ten. Sequences were obtained from PBMCs. The receptors derive from a male donor in good health and CMV-seronegative.

In DNA, the CDR3 is TGTGCCAGCAGCGTAGGGGGTGGAGGAGGAGGCAGTGGGGGCTACACCTTC. Its translation is CASSVGGGGGGSGGYTF. The chain combines TRBV9 with TRBJ1-2, with D hard to call. The CDR3 covers 17 residues. The germline CDR1 and CDR2 sequences are SGDLS and YYNGEE. Trimming removed 0 bases at V and 8 bases at J, with 23 bases between.

The J gene is TRBJ2-2, the V gene TRBV6-4; TRBD1 might be the D (6 bases). Trimming took off 6 bases at V and 0 bases at J, with 23 bases between the two ends. The germline gives CDR1 MRHNA, CDR2 SNTAGT. This CDR3 contains 19 residues. The CDR3 nucleotides read TGTGCCAGCAGATTCGCAATAGGGACATACCATTCGAACACCGGGGAGCTGTTTTTT. The encoded protein is CASRFAIGTYHSNTGELFF.

The rearrangement links TRBV2 to TRBJ2-7, with 7 bases matching TRBD1. The CDR3 totals 15 residues. CDR1 and CDR2 from the germline V gene are SNHLY and FYNNEI. Trimming removed 2 bases from V and 3 bases from J; junction bases left unmatched: 7. CDR3 in amino acids: CASSEITGAGYEQYF. In nucleotides, the CDR3 is TGTGCCAGCAGTGAAATAACAGGGGCGGGCTACGAGCAGTACTTC.

V gene TRBV19 combines with J gene TRBJ1-2; D possibly corresponds to TRBD1 (5 bases). Trimming removed 3 bases from V and 6 bases from J, with 11 bases in between. The CDR3 runs to 13 residues. The germline gives CDR1 LNHDA, CDR2 SQIVND (reference sequence). CDR3 amino acids: CASSIRQIDGYTF. CDR3 coding DNA: TGTGCCAGTAGTATTCGACAGATAGATGGCTACACCTTC.

The V call is TRBV10-3, the J call TRBJ1-1, with D possibly matching TRBD1 (6 bases). The CDR3 runs to 15 residues. The germline gives CDR1 ENHRY, CDR2 SYGVKD. V lost 6 bases, J lost 0 bases, and 14 bases lay in between. DNA of the CDR3: TGTGCCATCAGGGGGGGGCGGGCTTTGAACACTGAAGCTTTCTTT. Protein product: CAIRGGRALNTEAFF.

J is TRBJ2-3 and V is TRBV6-6; tentative D call: TRBD1 (7 bases). CDR1 is MNHNY and CDR2 is SVGAGI in the germline V gene (reference sequence). The V end lost 6 bases, the J end lost 4 bases, and 20 bases lay between the germline ends. This CDR3 region has 16 residues. The CDR3 sequence is CASSPGGGVKADTQYF. The CDR3 DNA follows: TGTGCCAGCAGCCCTGGAGGGGGCGTAAAGGCAGATACGCAGTATTTT.

The chain links TRBV6-5 to TRBJ1-3, with TRBD1 as a possible D gene (6 bases). The CDR3 consists of 15 residues. V shed 2 bases and J shed 1 base, with 9 bases lying between them. In germline, CDR1 is MNHEY, CDR2 SVGAGI. The CDR3 loop reads CASSYNRESGNTIYF. Here the CDR3 DNA reads TGTGCCAGCAGTTACAACAGGGAATCTGGAAACACCATATATTTT.

Remarks on this clone: The sample has other DNA sequences that encode this CDR3 too. This sequence joins TRBV7-7 and TRBJ1-4; TRBD1 agrees at 9 bases. The germline V gene encodes CDR1 SSHAT and CDR2 FNYEAQ (reference sequence). V gave up 3 bases and J gave up 5 bases; unmatched junction bases: 1. The CDR3 has 14 residues. Here the CDR3 reads CASSLGQGNEKLFF. CDR3 nucleotide sequence: TGTGCCAGCAGCTTGGGACAGGGAAATGAAAAACTGTTTTTT.

The chain is built from TRBV5-4 and TRBJ1-1, with a tentative D call TRBD1 (5 bases). Germline CDR1 SGHNT, CDR2 YYREEE (reference sequence). Trimming removed 3 bases at V and 3 bases at J, with 15 bases between. The CDR3 is 15 amino acids. CDR3 protein: CASSWTAGQYTEAFF. The DNA of the CDR3 is TGTGCCAGCAGCTGGACTGCGGGGCAATACACTGAAGCTTTCTTT.

This sequence joins TRBV4-3 and TRBJ2-5; 8 bases are shared with TRBD2. The CDR3 sequence is 13 residues long. Germline trimming cut 4 bases from V and 5 bases from J; bases unmatched to any gene: 3. The germline CDR1 and CDR2 sequences are LGHNA and YSLEER. This CDR3 reads CASSPLAGETQYF. As DNA, the CDR3 is TGCGCCAGCAGCCCCCTAGCGGGTGAGACCCAGTACTTC.

The chain employs TRBV5-8 and TRBJ2-4; D is possibly TRBD1 (6 bases). Germline V gives CDR1 SGHTS, CDR2 YDEGEE. The CDR3 consists of 16 residues. Between the trimmed V and J ends, which lost 4 bases and 0 bases, there was a span of 14 bases. CDR3 nucleotide sequence: TGTGCCAGCAGCCCCGCCGACAGGATAGCCAAAAACATTCAGTACTTC. Protein product: CASSPADRIAKNIQYF.

This clone was picked up a small number of times. J is TRBJ2-3 and V is TRBV2, with 7 bases matching TRBD1. The CDR3 is 14 amino acids. Germline CDR1 reads SNHLY; CDR2 reads FYNNEI. V was pared by 6 bases and J by 3 bases, with 6 bases of the junction left unmatched. The CDR3 loop reads CASSRQGGTDTQYF. CDR3 DNA sequence: TGTGCCAGCAGCAGACAGGGCGGGACAGATACGCAGTATTTT.

This sequence joins TRBV30 and TRBJ1-3; D is perhaps TRBD1 (6 bases). CDR1 and CDR2 (germline): GTSNPN, SVGIG (reference sequence). V lost 3 bases and J 0 bases, leaving 9 bases between the germline ends. This CDR3 has 14 amino acids. The CDR3 reads CAWRTGSSGNTIYF. The CDR3 DNA sequence: TGTGCCTGGAGAACAGGGAGCTCTGGAAACACCATATATTTT.

V is TRBV7-8 and J is TRBJ2-5; D gene ambiguous. V was pared by 2 bases and J by 1 base, with 5 bases between. Per germline, CDR1 SGHVS and CDR2 FQNEAQ. The CDR3 has 13 amino acids. CDR3 loop: CASSLNSQETQYF. CDR3 DNA sequence: TGTGCCAGCAGCTTAAACAGCCAAGAGACCCAGTACTTC.

This chain links TRBV7-8 with TRBJ2-5, with TRBD1 as a possible D gene (6 bases). This CDR3 contains 17 residues. Germline CDR1 SGHVS, CDR2 FQNEAQ. V was shortened by 1 base and J by 5 bases, with 20 bases between the two germline ends. CDR3 sequence: CASSLETAWGQRETQYF. CDR3 bases: TGTGCCAGCAGCTTAGAGACTGCGTGGGGGCAGAGGGAGACCCAGTACTTC.

This clone has just one count. V usage is TRBV7-2 and J usage is TRBJ2-7, with 14 bases aligning to TRBD2. This CDR3 is 16 amino acids long. Trimming took 4 bases from V and 2 from J; bases not matched to a gene: 4. The germline gives CDR1 SGHTA, CDR2 FQGNSA. The CDR3 is CASSSRTSGGTYEQYF. The CDR3 DNA reads TGTGCCAGCAGCTCCAGGACTAGCGGGGGGACCTACGAGCAGTACTTC.

This rearrangement joins TRBV7-2 to TRBJ2-7, with 11 bases lining up with TRBD2. V lost 4 bases to trimming and J lost 1 base; unmatched junction nucleotides: 3. The CDR3 is 15 amino acids. Looked up from germline, CDR1 is SGHTA and CDR2 is FQGNSA. The CDR3 coding sequence is TGTGCCAGCAGCTCTCGACTAGCGGGATCCTACGAGCAGTACTTC. Translated: CASSSRLAGSYEQYF. Filled out from reference TRBV7-2 and TRBJ2-7, the complete variable domain reads GAGVSQSPSNKVTEKGKDVELRCDPISGHTALYWYRQSLGQGLEFLIYFQGNSAPDKSGLPSDRFSAERTGGSVSTLTIQRTQQEDSAVYLCASSSRLAGSYEQYFGPGTRLTVT.

This clone was seen a handful of times. This rearrangement joins TRBV6-4 to TRBJ1-2; perhaps TRBD1 as D (5 bases). The ends were cut back, 4 bases at V and 11 bases at J, with 23 bases in the middle. From germline, CDR1 is MRHNA and CDR2 SNTAGT. The CDR3 extends over 15 amino acids. CDR3 nucleotides: TGTGCCAGCAGTGCAGTTACAGGAGGGGAAAGAAGGTACACCTTC. The encoded protein is CASSAVTGGERRYTF.

The V and J genes are TRBV5-1 and TRBJ2-3; TRBD1 agrees at 7 bases. The CDR3 has 15 amino acids. The V gene end was trimmed by 0 bases and the J gene end by 2 bases; junction bases not matched to a gene: 3. Germline CDR1 reads SGHRS; CDR2 reads YFSETQ. This CDR3 is CASSLEGQYTDTQYF. The CDR3 DNA is TGCGCCAGCAGCTTGGAGGGACAGTACACAGATACGCAGTATTTT.

The J gene is TRBJ1-3, the V gene TRBV12-2; no DNA check was done on the table's D call, TRBD1. TRBV12-2 is described as a pseudogene. The CDR3 length is 12 residues. DNA of the CDR3: TGTGCAAGTCGTCTCCAGGGAAAAACCATATATTTT. Translated, it gives CASRLQGKTIYF.

The chain couples TRBV30 to TRBJ1-1; D is ambiguous. Germline assignment: CDR1 GTSNPN and CDR2 SVGIG (reference sequence). V lost 0 bases and J lost 0, with 5 bases in between. This CDR3 is built from 13 residues. Here the CDR3 DNA reads TGTGCCTGGAGTGTACGGGTGAACACTGAAGCTTTCTTT. Translation: CAWSVRVNTEAFF.

This chain connects TRBV5-1 to TRBJ2-1, with 16 bases aligning to TRBD2. V was clipped by 0 bases and J by 9 bases; unmatched bases: 6. The CDR3 contains 17 residues. CDR1 SGHRS and CDR2 YFSETQ come from the germline V gene. This CDR3 reads CASSLAGGTSGGGEQFF. Written as DNA, the CDR3 is TGCGCCAGCAGCTTGGCCGGAGGGACTAGCGGGGGGGGTGAGCAGTTCTTC.

The chain joins TRBV11-2 to TRBJ2-5; 9 bases match TRBD2. The CDR3 is made up of 16 amino acids. After removal of 5 bases from V and 5 bases from J, the junction contained 12 bases not matched to a gene. The germline V gene encodes CDR1 SGHAT and CDR2 FQNNGV. In DNA, the CDR3 is TGTGCCAGCAGCCAAGGCGTGCGGGGGGGCCATGAGACCCAGTACTTC. This encodes CASSQGVRGGHETQYF.